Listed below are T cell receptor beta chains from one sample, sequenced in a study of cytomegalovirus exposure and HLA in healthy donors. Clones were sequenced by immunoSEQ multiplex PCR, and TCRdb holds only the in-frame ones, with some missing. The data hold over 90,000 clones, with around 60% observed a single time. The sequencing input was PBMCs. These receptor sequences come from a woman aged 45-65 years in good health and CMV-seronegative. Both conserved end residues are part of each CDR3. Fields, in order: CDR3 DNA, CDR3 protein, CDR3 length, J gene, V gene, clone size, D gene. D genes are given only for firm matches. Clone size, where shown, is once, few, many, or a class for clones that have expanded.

DNA: TGCGCCAGCAGCCAAGTCCCATTTGGGACTAGCGGGTCTCATACGCAGTATTTT
CDR3: CASSQVPFGTSGSHTQYF
length: 18
J: TRBJ2-3
V: TRBV4-1
size: -
D: TRBD2

DNA: TGTGCCAGCAGCTTGTTAGCGGAACACCGGGGAGCTGTTTTT
CDR3: CASSLLAEHRGAVF
length: 14
J: TRBJ2-2
V: TRBV9
size: few
D: -

DNA: TGCAGCGTTGAAAATGACAGAGGCCATGAGCAGTTCTTC
CDR3: CSVENDRGHEQFF
length: 13
J: TRBJ2-1
V: TRBV29-1
size: -
D: -

DNA: TGTGCCAGCAGCTTAGTCCACAGGGTAGAACAAGAGACCCAGTACTTC
CDR3: CASSLVHRVEQETQYF
length: 16
J: TRBJ2-5
V: TRBV7-8
size: few
D: -

DNA: TGTGCCAGCAGCCCAGGGACAGGCCGCACAGATACGCAGTATTTT
CDR3: CASSPGTGRTDTQYF
length: 15
J: TRBJ2-3
V: TRBV5-5
size: few
D: TRBD1

DNA: TGTGCCACCAGCAGAGATCCTGGGGGCGGAAACACCATATATTTT
CDR3: CATSRDPGGGNTIYF
length: 15
J: TRBJ1-3
V: TRBV15
size: -
D: -

DNA: TGTGCCAGCGGAGTCCCACGAGGCACTGAAGCTTTCTTT
CDR3: CASGVPRGTEAFF
length: 13
J: TRBJ1-1
V: TRBV6-1
size: -
D: -

DNA: TGCGCCAGCAGCCAAGATCTCGGGGGTACGTACGAGCAGTACTTC
CDR3: CASSQDLGGTYEQYF
length: 15
J: TRBJ2-7
V: TRBV4-3
size: -
D: -

DNA: TGCGCCAGCAGCTTCGGAGGGGCAGAGACCCAGTACTTC
CDR3: CASSFGGAETQYF
length: 13
J: TRBJ2-5
V: TRBV5-1
size: -
D: -

DNA: TGTGCCACCAGCAGAGACCCCAGGCAGGATCGACAGCGACCCGACCGGGACTACAAAGAGACCCAGTACTTC
CDR3: CATSRDPRQDRQRPDRDYKETQYF
length: 24
J: TRBJ2-5
V: TRBV15
size: -
D: TRBD2

DNA: TGTGCCAGCAGTTCAACTAGCGGGGGTAACAATGAGCAGTTCTTC
CDR3: CASSSTSGGNNEQFF
length: 15
J: TRBJ2-1
V: TRBV6-5
size: -
D: TRBD2

DNA: TGTGCCAGCTCACCATCCACGGGGGGTCATTCACCCCTCCACTTT
CDR3: CASSPSTGGHSPLHF
length: 15
J: TRBJ1-6
V: TRBV18
size: -
D: -

DNA: TGTGCCAGCAGCCCGTGGGCAGGGCGTGACACTGAAGCTTTCTTT
CDR3: CASSPWAGRDTEAFF
length: 15
J: TRBJ1-1
V: TRBV27
size: -
D: -

DNA: TGTGCCAGCAGCGTAGAGGGGCCTGGAAACACCATATATTTT
CDR3: CASSVEGPGNTIYF
length: 14
J: TRBJ1-3
V: TRBV9
size: -
D: -

DNA: TGTGCCAGCAGGGAGGGATTGAACACTGAAGCTTTCTTT
CDR3: CASREGLNTEAFF
length: 13
J: TRBJ1-1
V: TRBV28
size: -
D: -

DNA: TGTGCCAGCAAAGAGAGGGCGAAGTTCGATGAGCAGTTCTTC
CDR3: CASKERAKFDEQFF
length: 14
J: TRBJ2-1
V: TRBV2
size: -
D: -

DNA: TGTGCCAGCAGTGTCGAGGGTTCTAGCGGGAGTGGGGATGAGCAGTTCTTC
CDR3: CASSVEGSSGSGDEQFF
length: 17
J: TRBJ2-1
V: TRBV2
size: -
D: TRBD2

DNA: TGTGCCAGCAGACGTGACAGGGATATTAGGTACGAGCAGTACTTC
CDR3: CASRRDRDIRYEQYF
length: 15
J: TRBJ2-7
V: TRBV5-6
size: -
D: TRBD1

DNA: TGTGCCAGCAGCCCGACAGGGGTATCGGTCGATACGCAGTATTTT
CDR3: CASSPTGVSVDTQYF
length: 15
J: TRBJ2-3
V: TRBV2
size: -
D: TRBD1

DNA: TGCGCCAGCAGCCAAGAGGCAGGGCGAGTGAACACTGAAGCTTTCTTT
CDR3: CASSQEAGRVNTEAFF
length: 16
J: TRBJ1-1
V: TRBV4-1
size: -
D: -

DNA: TGTGCCAGCTCACCGGGTAACAGGGTGATCGGGGAGCTGTTTTTT
CDR3: CASSPGNRVIGELFF
length: 15
J: TRBJ2-2
V: TRBV18
size: -
D: -

DNA: TGTGCCAGCAGTCCGACACCGGGACATCGCCCCGAGGCCCTCCACTTT
CDR3: CASSPTPGHRPEALHF
length: 16
J: TRBJ1-6
V: TRBV27
size: -
D: -

DNA: TGTGCCAGCTCGCCGGGAATGGTCCAAGAGACCCAGTACTTC
CDR3: CASSPGMVQETQYF
length: 14
J: TRBJ2-5
V: TRBV18
size: few
D: -

DNA: TGTGCCAGCAGCTTGGATCCCGGGGTAGGGGCCAACGTCCTGACTTTC
CDR3: CASSLDPGVGANVLTF
length: 16
J: TRBJ2-6
V: TRBV5-5
size: -
D: -

DNA: TGTGCCACCGAAGGCCCCGGGACAGAGAGAAATGAGCAGTTCTTC
CDR3: CATEGPGTERNEQFF
length: 15
J: TRBJ2-1
V: TRBV7-9
size: -
D: TRBD1

DNA: TGTGCCAGCTCACCACCTGGGAGTAGGTTCTCTGAGCAGTTCTTC
CDR3: CASSPPGSRFSEQFF
length: 15
J: TRBJ2-1
V: TRBV18
size: -
D: -

DNA: TGTGCCAGCAGTGTACAGGACAGCAATGAGCAGTTCTTC
CDR3: CASSVQDSNEQFF
length: 13
J: TRBJ2-1
V: TRBV6-4
size: -
D: -

DNA: TGTGCCAGCGACAGGGGAGACAATCAGCCCCAGCATTTT
CDR3: CASDRGDNQPQHF
length: 13
J: TRBJ1-5
V: TRBV2
size: -
D: TRBD1

DNA: TGTGCCAGCAGCATAGGGGGGCATACGCAGTATTTT
CDR3: CASSIGGHTQYF
length: 12
J: TRBJ2-3
V: TRBV7-9
size: -
D: -

DNA: TGTGCCAGTATTCGGGGACAGGGGGCGGGACAGCCCCAGCATTTT
CDR3: CASIRGQGAGQPQHF
length: 15
J: TRBJ1-5
V: TRBV19
size: few
D: TRBD1

DNA: TGTGCCAGCAGTAGCGGGAGTTGGGAGCAGTACTTC
CDR3: CASSSGSWEQYF
length: 12
J: TRBJ2-7
V: TRBV27
size: -
D: TRBD2

DNA: TGTGCCAGCAGCTTAGTTGCAGGGGGCAAGACAGATACGCAGTATTTT
CDR3: CASSLVAGGKTDTQYF
length: 16
J: TRBJ2-3
V: TRBV11-2
size: -
D: TRBD1

DNA: TGTGCCAGCAGCCGATACATCCGGGACAGGGGTGGGGAGCAGTACTTC
CDR3: CASSRYIRDRGGEQYF
length: 16
J: TRBJ2-7
V: TRBV7-2
size: -
D: TRBD1

DNA: TGTGCCAGCAGCCAAGAAGAACTAGCGGGAGGCACAGATACGCAGTATTTT
CDR3: CASSQEELAGGTDTQYF
length: 17
J: TRBJ2-3
V: TRBV4-2
size: -
D: TRBD2

DNA: TGTGCCAGCAGTTTAGACAGCAGCTCCTACAATGAGCAGTTCTTC
CDR3: CASSLDSSSYNEQFF
length: 15
J: TRBJ2-1
V: TRBV27
size: -
D: -

DNA: TGTGCCAGTAGTATGACTAGCGGATCCGGGGAGCTGTTTTTT
CDR3: CASSMTSGSGELFF
length: 14
J: TRBJ2-2
V: TRBV19
size: -
D: TRBD2

DNA: TGCAGCGTTGAAAGGCCTAGCGGTAACCAAGAGACCCAGTACTTC
CDR3: CSVERPSGNQETQYF
length: 15
J: TRBJ2-5
V: TRBV29-1
size: -
D: TRBD2

DNA: TGCGCCAGCAGCTCCGGGACAGGGTTCAATCAGCCCCAGCATTTT
CDR3: CASSSGTGFNQPQHF
length: 15
J: TRBJ1-5
V: TRBV5-1
size: -
D: TRBD1

DNA: TGTGCCAGCAGCTCCTCCGGGACAAAGGGCGAGCAGTACTTC
CDR3: CASSSSGTKGEQYF
length: 14
J: TRBJ2-7
V: TRBV7-8
size: -
D: -

DNA: TGTGCCAGCAGCTTAGCCCTGAATTCACCCCTCCACTTT
CDR3: CASSLALNSPLHF
length: 13
J: TRBJ1-6
V: TRBV7-2
size: -
D: -

DNA: TGTGCCATCAGCGAACTAGCGGACACAGATACGCAGTATTTT
CDR3: CAISELADTDTQYF
length: 14
J: TRBJ2-3
V: TRBV10-3
size: -
D: TRBD2

DNA: TGCGCCCAGACAGGGGAGGATTCACCCCTCCACTTT
CDR3: CAQTGEDSPLHF
length: 12
J: TRBJ1-6
V: TRBV4-1
size: -
D: TRBD1

DNA: TGTGCCAGCAGCCAAGGGACAGGAGAGGGGGAGACCCAGTACTTC
CDR3: CASSQGTGEGETQYF
length: 15
J: TRBJ2-5
V: TRBV5-8
size: -
D: TRBD1

DNA: TGTGCCAGCAGCTTGCGGGAGAGCAATGAGCAGTTCTTC
CDR3: CASSLRESNEQFF
length: 13
J: TRBJ2-1
V: TRBV11-3
size: -
D: TRBD2

DNA: TGTGCCAGCAGCTTAAATTACGGGGGAGGCAACATTCAGTACTTC
CDR3: CASSLNYGGGNIQYF
length: 15
J: TRBJ2-4
V: TRBV7-2
size: few
D: -

DNA: TGTGCCAGTCAGGGACACTTTAACACCGGGGAGCTGTTTTTT
CDR3: CASQGHFNTGELFF
length: 14
J: TRBJ2-2
V: TRBV5-5
size: -
D: -

DNA: TGTGCCACCAGCGGGTTAGGGGCGGGGACCGGGGAGCTGTTTTTT
CDR3: CATSGLGAGTGELFF
length: 15
J: TRBJ2-2
V: TRBV15
size: -
D: -

DNA: TGTGCCAGCAGCCCGGTAGCGGGGGGGCGGGACGAGCAGTACTTC
CDR3: CASSPVAGGRDEQYF
length: 15
J: TRBJ2-7
V: TRBV7-9
size: -
D: TRBD2

DNA: TGTGCCAGTAGTGTTGGACCAGGCGGGCAAAAACTGTTTTTT
CDR3: CASSVGPGGQKLFF
length: 14
J: TRBJ1-4
V: TRBV19
size: once
D: -

DNA: TGCAGTGCTAATGAGGGGGACATTCAGTACTTC
CDR3: CSANEGDIQYF
length: 11
J: TRBJ2-4
V: TRBV20-1
size: once
D: -

DNA: TGCGCCAGCAGCCAAGGACAGCCCAATCAGCCCCAGCATTTT
CDR3: CASSQGQPNQPQHF
length: 14
J: TRBJ1-5
V: TRBV4-1
size: -
D: -

DNA: TGTGCCAGCAGTCAAACAGGGGACGAGCAGTACTTC
CDR3: CASSQTGDEQYF
length: 12
J: TRBJ2-7
V: TRBV7-9
size: few
D: TRBD1

DNA: TGCGCCAGCAGCCAAGTATACAGCCCGGGACTCCCGAGCACTCCTTTCTACGAGCAGTACTTC
CDR3: CASSQVYSPGLPSTPFYEQYF
length: 21
J: TRBJ2-7
V: TRBV4-1
size: -
D: -

DNA: TGTGCCAGCAGCGGGCCGGGGATGGCAGATACGCAGTATTTT
CDR3: CASSGPGMADTQYF
length: 14
J: TRBJ2-3
V: TRBV7-9
size: -
D: -

DNA: TGTGCCAGCAGCCAAGCTAGCGGGACTAGCTCCTACGAGCAGTACTTC
CDR3: CASSQASGTSSYEQYF
length: 16
J: TRBJ2-7
V: TRBV4-2
size: -
D: TRBD2

DNA: TGTGCCAGCAGTGATCTACACACCGGGGAGCTGTTTTTT
CDR3: CASSDLHTGELFF
length: 13
J: TRBJ2-2
V: TRBV6-4
size: -
D: -

DNA: TGTGCCAGTATCCCGATCGCAGGGGGCAATCAGCCTCAGCATTTT
CDR3: CASIPIAGGNQPQHF
length: 15
J: TRBJ1-5
V: TRBV19
size: -
D: TRBD1

DNA: TGTGCCAGCAGCCAACAGGGTCGTCATGGCTACACCTTC
CDR3: CASSQQGRHGYTF
length: 13
J: TRBJ1-2
V: TRBV13
size: -
D: -

DNA: TGCAGCGTCCGCGGGGGGGCGGACACCGGGGAGCTGTTTTTT
CDR3: CSVRGGADTGELFF
length: 14
J: TRBJ2-2
V: TRBV29-1
size: -
D: TRBD2

DNA: TGCGCCGTAGGGGAAAGCAATCAGCCCCAGCATTTT
CDR3: CAVGESNQPQHF
length: 12
J: TRBJ1-5
V: TRBV10-1
size: -
D: -